The text below deals with one T cell receptor beta chain. Its antigen remains undetermined. Each CD8+ T cell subset was flow-sorted in triplicate, and 250,000 to 350,000 cells per subset were placed directly into RLT lysis buffer. To exclude memory contaminants, naive CD8+ T cells were stringently defined as CD45RO-CCR7+CD27+CD95-. Standard density gradient centrifugation was used to isolate peripheral blood mononuclear cells from buffy coats. A FACSAria III was used to flow-sort naive CXCR3-negative and CXCR3-positive CD8+ T cells. An RNeasy Mini Kit was used to extract total RNA from the sorted cells. The sample is drawn from a study of CXCR3-negative and CXCR3-positive naive CD8 T cells (dated by TCRdb to the late 2010s). With respect to the entire study: In total, some 130 million TRB reads were obtained, or roughly 1.5 +/- 0.3 million reads per library. Diversity and physicochemical repertoire analyses covered around 10 donors pooled from two independent experiments. For the TRBV-TRBJ cluster analysis, the naive subsets came from about 5 donors, while the memory cells came from 3 donors. Overall study outcomes, separate from this receptor: Freshly isolated PBMCs were used for most assays because CXCR3 expression went down partially after cryopreservation. Because surface CD5, which is linked to self-reactivity in mice, was comparable between the naive subsets, TCR interaction strength was also inferred from TRB CDR3 physicochemical properties. TRB CDR3s from CXCR3-positive naive cells showed higher hydrophobicity (lower Kidera factor 4), lower energy, and higher strength and volume indices than CXCR3-negative naive cells. Comparably high repertoire diversity was found in both naive subsets, whereas much lower repertoire diversity was found in memory CD8+ T cells. TRBV-TRBJ usage was similar between naive CXCR3-negative and CXCR3-positive cells from the same donor, while memory cells showed distinct patterns.

The CDR3, cysteine through phenylalanine, is 13 amino acids long. Only the protein is on record. From the germline V gene, CDR1 is SQVTM and CDR2 is ANQGSEA. Sequenced on a NextSeq 550. The Human TCR Profiling Kit (MiLaboratory) was used to make UMI-labeled 5' RACE TRB cDNA libraries. cDNA synthesis used the entire amount of extracted RNA, and PCR amplification then used the entire amount of cDNA produced. Libraries were prepared in parallel using an identical number of PCR cycles. In the authors' own workflow: About 53,000 +/- 9,400 unique UMI-labeled TRB cDNA molecules per library were extracted with MIGEC and MiXCR, with at least two reads per UMI required. On average, approximately 40,000 +/- 10,000 functional in-frame TRB CDR3 nucleotide clonotypes lacking stop codons were found per library. After each sample was downsampled to 5000 UMI-labeled TRB molecules, VDJtools was used to calculate diversity metrics such as normalized Shannon-Wiener and Chao1. Clonotype-size-weighted physicochemical properties of the central five CDR3 residues (interaction energy, strength, volume and Kidera factor 4) were computed in VDJtools. Each CDR3 protein sequence appears as one entry after TCRdb reprocessed the reads, and no DNA is included. The V and J calls, along with clone size, are taken from TCRdb and not from the paper's own processing. This sample's listing comprises about 89,000 distinct CDR3 sequences. In total, the top ten clones hold 0.5% to 0.6% of the sample.

Here the chain combines TRBV29-1 and TRBJ2-5; TCRdb proposes TRBD2, but this gene call is untestable without DNA. Sample: naive CXCR3+ CD8+ T cells from blood. What the cell subset or site label conveys for this sample: CD45RO-CCR7+CD27+CD95- naive CD8+ T cells expressing CXCR3 (TNR3+). The sequence was obtained from a human donor in good health. Some clones in this sample may be carry-over from other donors' samples. The CDR3 protein is CSVDRASQETQYF.